The text below deals with one T cell receptor (beta chain). What it binds is unknown. Some clones are missing from TCRdb's copy, which holds only in-frame ones; the method was immunoSEQ multiplex PCR. Of about 38,000 clones listed, 85% were seen once; the top ten hold around 15%. Sample time point: pretreatment peripheral blood. This specimen belongs to a study of PD-L1 blockade in urothelial cancer. Study information: Of prior chemotherapy regimens, patients had received between 0 and 3. After treatment start, blood was analyzed at 3 weeks (second dose) and at 6 weeks. Overall study findings and caveats: In blood at 3 weeks, tumor-associated clones expanded more among patients with durable benefit.

The V segment lost 1 base and the J segment 4 bases; nucleotides outside the gene matches: 8. Germline assignment: CDR1 SGHNT and CDR2 YYREEE (reference sequence). This CDR3 is built from 15 residues. The chain combines TRBV5-4 with TRBJ2-7; 7 bases line up with TRBD1. This TCR derives from an elderly man with urothelial cancer. The sample consisted of PBMCs, taken around atezolizumab (anti-PD-L1) treatment. The CDR3: CASSLNRGTSYEQYF. In DNA, the CDR3 is TGTGCCAGCAGCTTGAACAGGGGTACAAGTTACGAGCAGTACTTC.